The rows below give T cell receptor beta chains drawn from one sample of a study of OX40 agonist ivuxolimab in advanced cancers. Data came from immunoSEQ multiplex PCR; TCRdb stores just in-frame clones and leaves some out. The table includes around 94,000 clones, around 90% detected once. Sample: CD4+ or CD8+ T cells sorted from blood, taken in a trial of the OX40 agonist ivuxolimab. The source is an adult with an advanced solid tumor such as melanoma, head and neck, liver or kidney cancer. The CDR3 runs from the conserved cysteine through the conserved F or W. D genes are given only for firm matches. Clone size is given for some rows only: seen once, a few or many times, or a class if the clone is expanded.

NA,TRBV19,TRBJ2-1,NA,TGTGCCAGTAGTATAACGACTTACAATGAGCAGTTCTTC,CASSITTYNEQFF
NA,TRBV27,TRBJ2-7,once,TGTGCCAGCAGTTTCGGGAGAGAGCAGTACTTC,CASSFGREQYF
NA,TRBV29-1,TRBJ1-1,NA,TGCAGCGTTGTAGGGACAAAGAACACTGAAGCTTTCTTT,CSVVGTKNTEAFF
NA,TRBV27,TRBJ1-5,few,TGTGCCAGCGGAATAGTCGGTCAGCCCCAGCATTTT,CASGIVGQPQHF
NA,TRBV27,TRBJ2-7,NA,TGTGCCAGCAGTTATCCAGGGCCCGACGAGCAGTACTTC,CASSYPGPDEQYF
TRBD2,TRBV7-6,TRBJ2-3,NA,TGTGCCAGCAGCTCCGGGGGGGGGACAGATACGCAGTATTTT,CASSSGGGTDTQYF
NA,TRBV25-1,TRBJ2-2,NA,TGTGCCAGCAGTGACTTACCGGGACTCTCGTCGACCGGGGAGCTGTTTTTT,CASSDLPGLSSTGELFF
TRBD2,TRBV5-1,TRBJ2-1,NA,TGCGCCAGCAGCTTGGAACTAGCGGAGTTAGGGGGGCAGTTCTTC,CASSLELAELGGQFF
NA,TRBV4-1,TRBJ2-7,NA,TGCGCCAGCAGCCAAGAATGGGGATACGAGCAGTACTTC,CASSQEWGYEQYF
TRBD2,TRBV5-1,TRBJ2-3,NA,TGCGCCAGCAGCCCTAGCGGGAGCCGCACAGATACGCAGTATTTT,CASSPSGSRTDTQYF
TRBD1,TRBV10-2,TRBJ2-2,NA,TGCGCCAGCAGTGAGCCGGGACAGGGGGTAACCGGGGAGCTGTTTTTT,CASSEPGQGVTGELFF
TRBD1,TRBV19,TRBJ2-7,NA,TGTGCCAGTAGTATGGGGGACAGCTCCTACGAGCAGTACTTC,CASSMGDSSYEQYF
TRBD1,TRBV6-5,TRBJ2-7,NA,TGTGCCAGCAGTTACTTGTCTTACAGGGGAACCTACGAGCAGTACTTC,CASSYLSYRGTYEQYF
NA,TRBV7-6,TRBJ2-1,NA,TGTGCCAGCAGCATGACTAGAAGCGATGAGCAGTTCTTC,CASSMTRSDEQFF
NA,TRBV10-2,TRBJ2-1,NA,TGCGCCAGCAGTGATCTGGAAGGGACCAATGAGCAGTTCTTC,CASSDLEGTNEQFF
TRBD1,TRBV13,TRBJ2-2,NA,TGTGCCAGCAGCTTCATTACCGGGACAGAGAACACCGGGGAGCTGTTTTTT,CASSFITGTENTGELFF